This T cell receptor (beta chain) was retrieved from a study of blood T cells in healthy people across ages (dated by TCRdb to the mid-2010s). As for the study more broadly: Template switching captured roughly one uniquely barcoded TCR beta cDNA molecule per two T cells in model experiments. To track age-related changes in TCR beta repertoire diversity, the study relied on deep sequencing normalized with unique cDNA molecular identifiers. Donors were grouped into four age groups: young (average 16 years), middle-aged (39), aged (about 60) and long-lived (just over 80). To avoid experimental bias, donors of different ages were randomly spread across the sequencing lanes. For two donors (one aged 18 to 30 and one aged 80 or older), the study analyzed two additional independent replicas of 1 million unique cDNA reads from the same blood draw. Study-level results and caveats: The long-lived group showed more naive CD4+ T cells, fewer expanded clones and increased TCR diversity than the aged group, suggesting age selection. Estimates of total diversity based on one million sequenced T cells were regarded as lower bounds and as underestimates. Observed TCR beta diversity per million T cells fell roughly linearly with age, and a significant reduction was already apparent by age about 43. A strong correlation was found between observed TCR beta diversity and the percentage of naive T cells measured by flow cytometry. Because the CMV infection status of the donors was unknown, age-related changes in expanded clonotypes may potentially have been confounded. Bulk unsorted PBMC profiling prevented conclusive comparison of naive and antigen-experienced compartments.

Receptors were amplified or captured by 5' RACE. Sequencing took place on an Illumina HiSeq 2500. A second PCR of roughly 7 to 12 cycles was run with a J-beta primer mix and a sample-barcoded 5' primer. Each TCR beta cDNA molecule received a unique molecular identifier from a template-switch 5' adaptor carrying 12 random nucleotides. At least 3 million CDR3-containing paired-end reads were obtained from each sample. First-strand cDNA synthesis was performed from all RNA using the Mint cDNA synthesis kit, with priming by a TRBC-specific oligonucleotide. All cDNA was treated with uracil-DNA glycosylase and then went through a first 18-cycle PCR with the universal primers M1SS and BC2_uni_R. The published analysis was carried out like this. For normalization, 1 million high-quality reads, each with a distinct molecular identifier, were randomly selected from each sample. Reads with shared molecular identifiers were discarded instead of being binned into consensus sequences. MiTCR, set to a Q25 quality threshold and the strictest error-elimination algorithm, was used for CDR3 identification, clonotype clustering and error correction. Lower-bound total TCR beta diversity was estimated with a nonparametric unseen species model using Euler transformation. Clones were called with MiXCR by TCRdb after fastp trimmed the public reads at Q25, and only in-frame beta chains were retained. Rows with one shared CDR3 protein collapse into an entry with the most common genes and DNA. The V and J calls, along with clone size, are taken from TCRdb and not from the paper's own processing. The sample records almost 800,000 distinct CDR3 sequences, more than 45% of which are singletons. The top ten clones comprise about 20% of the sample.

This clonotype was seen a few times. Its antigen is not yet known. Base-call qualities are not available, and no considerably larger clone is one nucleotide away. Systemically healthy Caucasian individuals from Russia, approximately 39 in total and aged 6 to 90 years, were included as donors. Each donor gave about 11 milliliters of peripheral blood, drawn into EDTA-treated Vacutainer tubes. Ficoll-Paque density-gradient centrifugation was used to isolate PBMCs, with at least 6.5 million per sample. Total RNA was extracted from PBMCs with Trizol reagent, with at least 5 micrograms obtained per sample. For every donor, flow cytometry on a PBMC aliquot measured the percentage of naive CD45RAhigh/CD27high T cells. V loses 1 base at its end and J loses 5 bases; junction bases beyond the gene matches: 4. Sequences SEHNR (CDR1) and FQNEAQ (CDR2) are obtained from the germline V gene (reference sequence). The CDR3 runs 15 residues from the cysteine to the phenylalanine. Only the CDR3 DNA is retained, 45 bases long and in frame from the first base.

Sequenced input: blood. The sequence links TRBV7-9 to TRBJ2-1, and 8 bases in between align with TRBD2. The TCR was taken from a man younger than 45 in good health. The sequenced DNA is TGTGCCAGCAGCTTAGAACTAGCGGTCAACAATGAGCAGTTCTTC. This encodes CASSLELAVNNEQFF. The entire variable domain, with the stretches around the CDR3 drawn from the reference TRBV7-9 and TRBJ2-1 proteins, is DTGVSQNPRHKITKRGQNVTFRCDPISEHNRLYWYRQTLGQGPEFLTYFQNEAQLEKSRLLSDRFSAERPKGSFSTLEIQRTEQGDSAMYLCASSLELAVNNEQFFGPGTRLTVL.